This T cell receptor (beta chain) was observed in a study of shared clonotypes between healthy human individuals. Only Caucasian adults living in Nashville, Tennessee made up the donor group. Both subsets, CD45RA+ naive and CD45RA-negative memory, were split from the CD4+ cells. On this clone itself: Its matching antigen is unknown.

The germline gives CDR1 MNHNS, CDR2 SASEGT. The CDR3 spans 11 residues. V dropped 5 bases and J dropped 6 bases, with 8 bases sitting between them. Some 32,000 T cell genomes, or around 0.2 ug DNA, went into the sorted-subset replicate PCRs. The data were produced by immunoSEQ multiplex PCR, yet TCRdb's version contains in-frame clones alone and is incomplete. The table has around 1.5 million clones, 95% to 99% seen once; the top ten hold 0.4% to 0.45%. Study observations and caveats: Richness estimates generally favored naive over memory subsets.

The receptor comes from a man aged 30-40 years in good health. The sequenced sample consisted of naive CD4+ T cells sorted from blood. Subset specified: CD45RA+ positively selected. The genes are TRBV6-1 and TRBJ2-7, with D possibly matching TRBD2 (5 bases). CDR3 DNA sequence: TGTGCCAGCAGTTTTGCGGGCGAGCAGTACTTC. Its translation is CASSFAGEQYF.